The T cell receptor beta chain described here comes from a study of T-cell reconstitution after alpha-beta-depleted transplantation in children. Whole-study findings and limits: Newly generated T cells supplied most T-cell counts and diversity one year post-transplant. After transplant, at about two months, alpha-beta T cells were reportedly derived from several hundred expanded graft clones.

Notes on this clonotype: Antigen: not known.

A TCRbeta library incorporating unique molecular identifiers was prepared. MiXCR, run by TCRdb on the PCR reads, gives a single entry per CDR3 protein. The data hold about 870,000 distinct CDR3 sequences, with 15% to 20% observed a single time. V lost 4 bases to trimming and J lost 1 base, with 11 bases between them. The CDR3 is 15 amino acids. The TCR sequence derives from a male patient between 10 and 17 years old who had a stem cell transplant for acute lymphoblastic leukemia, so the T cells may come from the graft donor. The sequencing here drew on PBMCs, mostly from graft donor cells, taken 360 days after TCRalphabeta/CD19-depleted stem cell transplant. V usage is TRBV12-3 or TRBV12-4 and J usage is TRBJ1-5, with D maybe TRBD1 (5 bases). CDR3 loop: CASSSPHRSNQPQHF. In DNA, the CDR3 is TGTGCCAGCAGTTCCCCTCACAGGAGCAATCAGCCCCAGCATTTT.